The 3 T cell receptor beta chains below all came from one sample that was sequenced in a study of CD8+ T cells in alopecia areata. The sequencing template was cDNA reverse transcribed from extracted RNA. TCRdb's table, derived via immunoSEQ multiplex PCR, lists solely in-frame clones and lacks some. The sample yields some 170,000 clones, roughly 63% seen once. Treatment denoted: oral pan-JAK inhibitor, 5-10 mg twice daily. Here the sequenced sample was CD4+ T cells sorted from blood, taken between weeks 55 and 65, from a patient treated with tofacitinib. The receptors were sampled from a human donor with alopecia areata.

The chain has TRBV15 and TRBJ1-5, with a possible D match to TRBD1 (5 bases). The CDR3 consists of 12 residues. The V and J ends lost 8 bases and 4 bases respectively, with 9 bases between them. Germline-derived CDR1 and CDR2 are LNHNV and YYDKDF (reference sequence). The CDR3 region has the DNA TGTGCCACCGCGGGGGGGAATCAGCCCCAGCATTTT. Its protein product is CATAGGNQPQHF. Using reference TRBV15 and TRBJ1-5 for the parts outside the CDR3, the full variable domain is DAMVIQNPRYQVTQFGKPVTLSCSQTLNHNVMYWYQQKSSQAPKLLFHYYDKDFNNEADTPDNFQSRRPNTSFCFLDIRSPGLGDTAMYLCATAGGNQPQHFGDGTRLSIL.

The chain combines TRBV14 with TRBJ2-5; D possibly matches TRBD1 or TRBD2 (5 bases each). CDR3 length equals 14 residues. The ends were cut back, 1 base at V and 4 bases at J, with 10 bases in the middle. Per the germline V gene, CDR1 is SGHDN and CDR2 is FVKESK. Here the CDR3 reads CASSQGRGTETQYF. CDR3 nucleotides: TGTGCCAGCAGCCAAGGAAGAGGGACAGAGACCCAGTACTTC.

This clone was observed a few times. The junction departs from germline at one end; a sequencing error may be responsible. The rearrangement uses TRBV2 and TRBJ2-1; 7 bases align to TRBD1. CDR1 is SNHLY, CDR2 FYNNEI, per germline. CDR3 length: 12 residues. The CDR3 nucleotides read TGTGCCAGCAGTTACCAGGGGACAGATTCCCTCTTC. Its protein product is CASSYQGTDSLF. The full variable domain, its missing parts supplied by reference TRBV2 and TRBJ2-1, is EPEVTQTPSHQVTQMGQEVILRCVPISNHLYFYWYRQILGQKVEFLVSFYNNEISEKSEIFDDQFSVERPDGSNFTLKIRSTKLEDSAMYFCASSYQGTDSLFGPGTRLTVL.